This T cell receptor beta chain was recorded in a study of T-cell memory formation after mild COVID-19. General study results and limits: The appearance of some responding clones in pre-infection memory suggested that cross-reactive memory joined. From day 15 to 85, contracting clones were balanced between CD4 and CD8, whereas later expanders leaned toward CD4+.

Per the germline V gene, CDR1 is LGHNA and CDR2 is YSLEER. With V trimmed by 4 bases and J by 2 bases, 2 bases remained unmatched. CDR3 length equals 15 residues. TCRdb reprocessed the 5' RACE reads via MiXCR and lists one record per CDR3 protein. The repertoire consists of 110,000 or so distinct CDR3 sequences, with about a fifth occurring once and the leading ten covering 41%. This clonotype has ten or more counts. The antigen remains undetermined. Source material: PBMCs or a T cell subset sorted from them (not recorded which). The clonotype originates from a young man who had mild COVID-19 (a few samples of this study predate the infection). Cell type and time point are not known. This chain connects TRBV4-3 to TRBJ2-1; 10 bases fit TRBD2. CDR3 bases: TGCGCCAGCAGCCCCGGGACTAGCGCCTACAATGAGCAGTTCTTC. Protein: CASSPGTSAYNEQFF.